The clone carrying this T cell receptor (beta chain) was detected a few times. No antigen is known for it. The data derive from a study of blood T cells in healthy people across ages. The J segment lost 0 bases and the V segment lost 4 bases, leaving 5 bases of the junction unmatched. CDR3 size: 14 residues. CDR1 and CDR2 from the germline V gene are DFQATT and SNEGSKA (reference sequence). General study results and limits: The study regarded diversity estimates from one million T cells as underestimates. Aged donors had fewer naive CD4+ cells and lower diversity than long-lived donors.

Primers used in a second PCR of about 7 to 11 cycles were a sample-barcoded 5' primer and a J-beta primer mix. Each of the samples gave a minimum of 2.5 million paired-end reads that contained CDR3. TCRdb re-derived calls from the 5' RACE reads in MiXCR, one entry per CDR3 protein. This sample has about 730,000 distinct CDR3 sequences; 35% to 45% occur once, and the top ten carry roughly 20%. This chain links TRBV20-1 with TRBJ2-7; 8 bases agree with TRBD2. The source is a woman aged 60-75 years in good health. The sequencing sample was made of blood. In DNA form, the CDR3 reads TGCAGTGCTATCGGACTAGCCCTCTCCTACGAGCAGTACTTC. Protein: CSAIGLALSYEQYF.